This T cell receptor beta chain was documented in a study of patients and donors after allogeneic stem cell transplantation. TCRdb fed the RT-PCR reads into MiXCR, producing one record per CDR3 protein. Of more than 850,000 distinct CDR3 sequences in the sample, under 20% were seen once. This clonotype has just a few counts. This CDR3 is built from 16 residues. Between the trimmed V and J ends, which lost 4 bases and 2 bases, there was a span of 18 bases. CDR1 is MGHRA, CDR2 YSYEKL, per germline. Sample: blood, either unsorted or a sorted T cell fraction (not recorded which). The gene calls are TRBV4-1 and TRBJ2-7; no firm D call. This TCR derives from a human donor who was either an allogeneic HSCT recipient or a stem cell or donor lymphocyte infusion donor (not recorded which). It is not recorded whose cells these are; they may come from a transplant donor. The CDR3 loop is CASSPNWGALPYEQYF. The DNA of the CDR3 is TGCGCCAGCAGCCCCAATTGGGGTGCACTACCCTACGAGCAGTACTTC.